This TCR beta chain was documented in a study of human T cells and chemical hapten exposure. Study-level points and caveats: Clustering by CDR3 similarity yielded significantly more large clusters from expanded TCRs than controls.

The library tagged individual cDNA molecules with unique molecular identifiers. TCRdb itself ran the RACE reads through MiXCR, one entry per CDR3 protein. This sample carries 300,000 to 400,000 distinct CDR3 sequences, 4.5% to 6% of them seen once, and the ten largest clones take 2% to 3%. This clonotype was seen repeatedly, ten times or more. Antigen: not known. This sample's time point: pre-sensitization, week 0. Treatment of the sample: therapeutic diphenylcyclopropenone sensitization with weekly scalp DPC. Donors were 18 to 70-year-old alopecia patients suitable for DPC. The input for sequencing was whole blood, taken in connection with sensitization to the hapten diphenylcyclopropenone (DPC). The sequence came from a woman aged 45-60 years with alopecia areata. Some clones in this sample may be carry-over from other donors' samples.

The DNA of the CDR3 is TGTGCCAGCAGCCAAGGTGCCCGGGGACCCTACAATGAGCAGTTCTTC. It translates to CASSQGARGPYNEQFF. V gene TRBV3-1 combines with J gene TRBJ2-1; D is tentatively TRBD1 or TRBD2 (5 bases each). CDR1 and CDR2 (germline): LGHDT, YNNKEL (reference sequence). V was cut by 1 base and J by 2 bases, with 12 bases left in between. The CDR3 has 16 amino acids.